This passage covers 18 T cell receptor beta chains from one sample sequenced in a study of OX40 agonist ivuxolimab in advanced cancers. Method: immunoSEQ multiplex PCR; TCRdb's copy keeps in-frame clones and lacks some. This sample carries about 55,000 clones, around three quarters of them seen once, and the ten largest clones take 6.3%. The specimen was CD4+ or CD8+ T cells sorted from blood, collected in a trial of the OX40 agonist ivuxolimab. The origin of the receptors is an adult with an advanced solid tumor such as melanoma, head and neck, liver or kidney cancer.

The chain employs TRBV5-1 and TRBJ2-1; D remains unclear. The germline CDR1 and CDR2 sequences are SGHRS and YFSETQ. This CDR3 contains 14 residues. The V end was cut by 3 bases, the J end by 3 bases, with 10 bases between. The CDR3 DNA reads TGCGCCAGCAGCTGGGCAGGAGACTACAATGAGCAGTTCTTC. Protein sequence: CASSWAGDYNEQFF.

Only one count was recorded for this clone. This chain uses TRBV5-6 with TRBJ1-1; no definite D call. Per germline, CDR1 SGHDT and CDR2 YYEEEE. Trimming removed 0 bases at V and 2 bases at J, with 11 bases between. CDR3 length: 15 residues. CDR3 residues: CASSLGGGSNTEAFF. CDR3 sequence (DNA): TGTGCCAGCAGCTTGGGGGGAGGGAGCAACACTGAAGCTTTCTTT.

The V and J genes are TRBV7-8 and TRBJ1-1, with unresolved D. This CDR3 comprises 14 residues. Trimming left V 2 bases short and J 0 bases short, with 7 bases between. Germline assignment: CDR1 SGHVS and CDR2 FQNEAQ. CDR3 residues: CASSLSPMNTEAFF. The DNA of the CDR3 is TGTGCCAGCAGCTTATCCCCCATGAACACTGAAGCTTTCTTT.

V and J are TRBV30 and TRBJ2-4; D is possibly TRBD1 (6 bases). Looked up from germline, CDR1 is GTSNPN and CDR2 is SVGIG (reference sequence). This CDR3 comprises 19 residues. Trimming removed 0 bases from V and 0 bases from J, with 21 bases in between. The chain's CDR3 is CAWSVDSSSVVLAKNIQYF. Written as DNA, the CDR3 is TGTGCCTGGAGTGTGGACAGTTCCTCAGTAGTACTAGCCAAAAACATTCAGTACTTC.

The V gene is TRBV5-6, the J gene TRBJ1-2, with D possibly matching TRBD1 (5 bases). This CDR3 has 15 residues. Looked up from germline, CDR1 is SGHDT and CDR2 is YYEEEE. The V end was cut by 3 bases, the J end by 0 bases, with 12 bases between. CDR3 protein: CASSWYGGANYGYTF. CDR3 in DNA: TGTGCCAGCAGCTGGTACGGGGGAGCTAACTATGGCTACACCTTC.

V gene TRBV19 combines with J gene TRBJ2-5; the match to TRBD1 covers 11 bases. The CDR3 totals 16 residues. Losses at the gene ends were 3 bases for V and 5 bases for J; bases not matched to a gene: 8. Germline V lookup: CDR1 LNHDA, CDR2 SQIVND (reference sequence). The DNA of the CDR3 is TGTGCCAGTAGTATTTTTGGACAGGGGGCAGGGGAGACCCAGTACTTC. Its translation is CASSIFGQGAGETQYF.

The chain joins TRBV10-3 to TRBJ1-5; 8 bases fit TRBD1. The junction had 5 bases not matched to a gene; V was cut back by 3 bases and J by 7 bases. Germline CDR1 and CDR2: ENHRY and SYGVKD. The CDR3 runs to 14 residues. This chain's CDR3 is CAISDQGAGQPQHF. The CDR3 DNA reads TGTGCCATCAGTGATCAGGGGGCTGGACAGCCCCAGCATTTT.

The chain recombines TRBV9 with TRBJ2-1, with 9 bases matching TRBD2. CDR1 SGDLS and CDR2 YYNGEE come from the germline V gene. With V trimmed by 0 bases and J by 7 bases, 5 bases remained unmatched. The CDR3 is 15 residues long. The CDR3 reads CASSVVPAGGNEQFF. CDR3 coding DNA: TGTGCCAGCAGCGTAGTGCCAGCGGGAGGAAATGAGCAGTTCTTC.

The rearrangement links TRBV6-9 to TRBJ1-6, with 10 bases identical to TRBD1. This CDR3 spans 15 amino acids. Germline CDR1 and CDR2: MNHGY and SVAAGI. V lost 6 bases to trimming and J lost 7 bases; unmatched junction nucleotides: 6. The CDR3 region has the DNA TGTGCCAGCAGGCCGGGACAGGGGAAAAATTCACCCCTCCACTTT. Translation: CASRPGQGKNSPLHF.

The chain has TRBV4-3 and TRBJ1-3; unclear D gene. The V end lost 4 bases, the J end lost 0 bases, and 7 bases lay between the germline ends. The germline V gene encodes CDR1 LGHNA and CDR2 YSLEER. The CDR3 contains 14 residues. CDR3 amino acids: CASSRASSGNTIYF. CDR3 coding DNA: TGCGCCAGCAGCCGAGCTAGCTCTGGAAACACCATATATTTT.

V is TRBV7-8 and J is TRBJ2-5; 10 nucleotides match TRBD2. The CDR3 length is 16 residues. Per the germline V gene, CDR1 is SGHVS and CDR2 is FQNEAQ. With V trimmed by 1 base and J by 7 bases, 9 bases remained unmatched. CDR3 coding DNA: TGTGCCAGCAGCTTAGTCTCGCTAGCGGGAGATGGGACCCAGTACTTC. Translating it yields CASSLVSLAGDGTQYF. Combining the CDR3 with reference TRBV7-8 and TRBJ2-5 gives the whole variable domain GAGVSQSPRYKVAKRGQDVALRCDPISGHVSLFWYQQALGQGPEFLTYFQNEAQLDKSGLPSDRFFAERPEGSVSTLKIQRTQQEDSAVYLCASSLVSLAGDGTQYFGPGTRLLVL.

The chain has TRBV21-1 and TRBJ1-1. TRBV21-1 is assigned pseudogene status. This CDR3 has 15 residues. The CDR3 region is CASTRIRTMNTEAFF. The CDR3 nucleotides read TGTGCCAGCACCCGGATCAGAACAATGAACACTGAAGCTTTCTTT.

The chain has TRBV10-3 and TRBJ2-3, with TRBD2 as a possible D gene (6 bases). The germline CDR1 and CDR2 sequences are ENHRY and SYGVKD. This CDR3 contains 14 residues. Trimming left V 3 bases short and J 4 bases short, with 11 bases between. CDR3 region: CAISETTSADTQYF. The CDR3 bases are TGTGCCATCAGTGAAACGACTAGTGCAGATACGCAGTATTTT.

The gene calls are TRBV4-1 and TRBJ2-1, with 7 bases that match TRBD2. Germline V gives CDR1 MGHRA, CDR2 YSYEKL. V lost 0 bases to trimming and J lost 4 bases; unmatched junction nucleotides: 6. This CDR3 comprises 16 residues. CDR3 bases: TGCGCCAGCAGCCAAGAGTCGGCTAGCGGATACAATGAGCAGTTCTTC. This gives the protein CASSQESASGYNEQFF.

A single count supports this clone. V and J are TRBV7-6 and TRBJ2-7; no firm D call. This CDR3 contains 15 residues. Germline CDR1 reads SGHVS; CDR2 reads FNYEAQ. Trimming stripped 2 bases from V and 7 bases from J, with 18 bases between. CDR3 DNA sequence: TGTGCCAGCAGCTTACGGTGGGGTCGGATTGATGAGCAGTACTTC. Translated, it gives CASSLRWGRIDEQYF.

The chain carries TRBV5-1 and TRBJ1-1, with a weak D call TRBD1 (6 bases). V lost 5 bases, J lost 0 bases, and 14 bases lay in between. Germline V lookup: CDR1 SGHRS, CDR2 YFSETQ. This CDR3 has 15 residues. The CDR3 nucleotides read TGCGCCAGCAGGTTGTTAACAGGGCTGAACACTGAAGCTTTCTTT. Protein product: CASRLLTGLNTEAFF.

This chain connects TRBV7-2 to TRBJ2-7, with D perhaps matching TRBD1 (6 bases). V was shortened by 8 bases and J by 0 bases, with 8 bases between the two germline ends. Germline V gene data show CDR1 as SGHTA and CDR2 as FQGNSA. There are 12 residues in the CDR3. The CDR3 DNA reads TGTGCCAGCGGGGGCACCTCCTACGAGCAGTACTTC. This encodes CASGGTSYEQYF.

The chain couples TRBV11-3 to TRBJ2-7; D may be TRBD1 or TRBD2 (5 bases each). Trimming pared 3 bases from V and 2 bases from J, leaving 14 bases between. CDR3 length equals 15 residues. Looked up from germline, CDR1 is SGHNT and CDR2 is YENEEA. This CDR3 is CASSFGAGDTYEQYF. DNA for the CDR3: TGTGCCAGCAGCTTCGGGGCAGGAGATACCTACGAGCAGTACTTC.